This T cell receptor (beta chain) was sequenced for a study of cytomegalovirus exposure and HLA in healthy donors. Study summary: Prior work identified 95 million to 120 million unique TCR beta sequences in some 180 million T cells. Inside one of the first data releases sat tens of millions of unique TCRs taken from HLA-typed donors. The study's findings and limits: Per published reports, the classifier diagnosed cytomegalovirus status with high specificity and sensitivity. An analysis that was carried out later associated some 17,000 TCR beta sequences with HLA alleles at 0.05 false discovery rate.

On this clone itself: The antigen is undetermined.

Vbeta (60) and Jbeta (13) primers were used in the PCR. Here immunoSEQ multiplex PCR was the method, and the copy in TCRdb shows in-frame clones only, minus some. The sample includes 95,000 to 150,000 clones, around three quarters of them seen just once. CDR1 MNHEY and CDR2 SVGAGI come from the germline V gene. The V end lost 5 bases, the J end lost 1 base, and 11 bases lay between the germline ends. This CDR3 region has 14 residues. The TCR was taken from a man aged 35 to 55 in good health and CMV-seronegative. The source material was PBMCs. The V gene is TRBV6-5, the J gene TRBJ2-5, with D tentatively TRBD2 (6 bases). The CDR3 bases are TGTGCCAGCAGTCTGGGGGGATTCCAAGAGACCCAGTACTTC. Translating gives CASSLGGFQETQYF.